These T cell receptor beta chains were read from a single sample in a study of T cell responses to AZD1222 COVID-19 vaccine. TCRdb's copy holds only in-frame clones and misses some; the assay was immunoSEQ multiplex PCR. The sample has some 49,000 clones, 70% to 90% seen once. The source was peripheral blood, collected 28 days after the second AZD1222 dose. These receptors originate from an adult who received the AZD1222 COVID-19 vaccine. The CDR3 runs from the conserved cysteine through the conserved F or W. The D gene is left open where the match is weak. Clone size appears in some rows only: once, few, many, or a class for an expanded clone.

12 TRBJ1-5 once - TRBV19 CASSSRGQPQHF TGTGCCAGTAGTTCCAGAGGTCAGCCCCAGCATTTT
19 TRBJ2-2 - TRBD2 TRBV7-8 CASSLKLAGRYSNTGELFF TGTGCCAGCAGCTTAAAACTAGCGGGACGGTACTCGAACACCGGGGAGCTGTTTTTT
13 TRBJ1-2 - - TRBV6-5 CASRADSPYGYTF TGTGCCAGCAGAGCGGACAGCCCGTATGGCTACACCTTC
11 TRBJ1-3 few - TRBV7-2 CASSFGAPIYF TGTGCCAGCAGCTTTGGGGCCCCCATATATTTT
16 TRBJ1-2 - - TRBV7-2 CASSLAGYGFDGGYTF TGTGCCAGCAGCTTAGCGGGATACGGTTTTGATGGAGGCTACACCTTC
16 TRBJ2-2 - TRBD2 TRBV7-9 CASSLELAGETGELFF TGTGCCAGCAGCTTGGAACTAGCGGGAGAAACCGGGGAGCTGTTTTTT
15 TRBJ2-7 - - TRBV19 CASSITSAGVGEQYF TGTGCCAGTAGTATAACCTCCGCAGGGGTTGGAGAGCAGTACTTC
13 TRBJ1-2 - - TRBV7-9 CASSSLGIYGYTF TGTGCCAGCAGCTCCTTGGGAATCTATGGCTACACCTTC
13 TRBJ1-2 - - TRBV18 CASSPQDAYGYTF TGTGCCAGCTCACCACAAGATGCCTATGGCTACACCTTC
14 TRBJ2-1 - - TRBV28 CASSFSGVYNEQFF TGTGCCAGCAGTTTTTCGGGGGTCTACAATGAGCAGTTCTTC
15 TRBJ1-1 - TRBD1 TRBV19 CASSLDRAQNTEAFF TGTGCCAGTAGCCTAGACAGGGCTCAGAACACTGAAGCTTTCTTT
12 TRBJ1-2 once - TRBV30 CAWSGPGRGYTF TGTGCCTGGAGTGGCCCTGGTCGAGGCTACACCTTC
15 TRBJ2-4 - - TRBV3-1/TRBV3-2 CASSPGRAVSTIQYF TGTGCCAGCAGCCCAGGACGGGCCGTGTCGACAATTCAGTACTTC
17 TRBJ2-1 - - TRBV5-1 CASSYKGSQGSLNEQFF TGCGCCAGCAGCTATAAAGGGTCACAGGGATCCCTAAATGAGCAGTTCTTC
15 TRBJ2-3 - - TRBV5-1 CASSRGIAESDTQYF TGCGCCAGCAGCCGGGGGATAGCGGAGTCAGATACGCAGTATTTT
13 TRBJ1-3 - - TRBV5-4 CASSFRTGDTIYF TGTGCCAGCAGCTTCAGAACGGGGGACACCATATATTTT
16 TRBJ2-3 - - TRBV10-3 CAISESSYWGTDTQYF TGTGCCATCAGTGAGTCTAGTTACTGGGGCACAGATACGCAGTATTTT
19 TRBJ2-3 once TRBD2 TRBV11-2 CASSDPWSGRESSTDTQYF TGTGCCAGCAGCGACCCTTGGTCCGGGCGGGAGAGTAGCACAGATACGCAGTATTTT
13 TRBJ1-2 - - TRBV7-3 CASSDKLGVGYTF TGTGCCAGCAGCGATAAATTGGGGGTTGGCTACACCTTC
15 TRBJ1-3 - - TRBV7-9 CASSELTGGGNTIYF TGTGCCAGCAGCGAACTGACAGGTGGTGGAAACACCATATATTTT
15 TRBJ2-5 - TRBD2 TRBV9 CASSVAQREQETQYF TGTGCCAGCAGCGTAGCCCAGCGGGAGCAAGAGACCCAGTACTTC
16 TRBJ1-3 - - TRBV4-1 CASSRQWDTKRNTIYF TGCGCCAGCAGCCGCCAATGGGACACGAAAAGAAACACCATATATTTT
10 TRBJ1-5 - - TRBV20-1 CSSGSQPQHF TGCAGCTCAGGGTCGCAGCCCCAGCATTTT
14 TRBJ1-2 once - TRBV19 CASSLAYGNYGYTF TGTGCCAGTAGTCTCGCATATGGGAACTATGGCTACACCTTC
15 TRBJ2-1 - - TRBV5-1 CASSSLSDSYNEQFF TGCGCCAGCAGCTCGCTTTCCGACTCCTACAATGAGCAGTTCTTC
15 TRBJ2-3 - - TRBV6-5 CASSYSESGADTQYF TGTGCCAGCAGTTACTCGGAGAGTGGGGCAGATACGCAGTATTTT
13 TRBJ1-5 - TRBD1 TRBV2 CASSPIGQGTQHF TGTGCCAGCAGCCCCATTGGACAGGGGACCCAGCATTTT
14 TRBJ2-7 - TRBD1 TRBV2 CASRRTGEPYEQYF TGTGCCAGCAGGAGAACAGGGGAGCCCTACGAGCAGTACTTC
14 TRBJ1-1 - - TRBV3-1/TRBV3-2 CASSQDPGIIRAFF TGTGCCAGCAGCCAAGACCCGGGAATTATAAGGGCTTTCTTT
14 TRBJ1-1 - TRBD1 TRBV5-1 CASSPTGQNTEAFF TGCGCCAGCAGCCCGACAGGGCAGAACACTGAAGCTTTCTTT
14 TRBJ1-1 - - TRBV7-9 CASTSPGPQNEAFF TGTGCCAGCACCTCTCCGGGTCCGCAGAATGAAGCTTTCTTT
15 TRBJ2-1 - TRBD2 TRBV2 CASRGLAGSYNEQFF TGTGCCAGCAGGGGACTAGCGGGGTCCTACAATGAGCAGTTCTTC
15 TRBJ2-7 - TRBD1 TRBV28 CASRLPGTGLHEQYF TGTGCCAGCAGACTTCCCGGGACAGGGCTACACGAGCAGTACTTC
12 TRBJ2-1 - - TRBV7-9 CASSLAPVEQFF TGTGCCAGCAGCTTAGCCCCAGTGGAGCAGTTCTTC
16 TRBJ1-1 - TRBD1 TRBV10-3 CAISEGGTGGFTEAFF TGTGCCATCAGTGAGGGAGGGACAGGGGGTTTCACTGAAGCTTTCTTT